Listed below are T cell receptor beta chains from one sample, sequenced in a study of vaccination effects on CD4 cells after COVID-19. No antigen has been assigned to these receptors. Repertoires were generated with immunoSEQ multiplex PCR, while TCRdb's copy carries only in-frame clones and drops some. The table shows some 56,000 clones, with more than 65% occurring only once. The material sequenced was CD4+ T cells from PBMCs cultured with HIV peptides, taken before COVID-19 vaccination. The receptors derive from a human donor who had a prior SARS-CoV-2 infection. Both conserved end residues are part of each CDR3. The D gene is left open where the match is weak. Size values are once, few and many counts, or a class for expanded clones, and some rows have none.

>TRBJ2-2|TRBD2|-|TRBV6-7
CASSYSTGGDVDANTGELFF
TGTGCCAGCAGTTACTCGACGGGAGGCGACGTGGATGCGAACACCGGGGAGCTGTTTTTT
>TRBJ2-1|TRBD1|-|TRBV5-1
CASSLPMTGGGEQFF
TGCGCCAGCAGCTTGCCGATGACAGGGGGAGGGGAGCAGTTCTTC
>TRBJ2-5|TRBD2|-|TRBV3-1/TRBV3-2
CASSQEIAGGTQYF
TGTGCCAGCAGCCAAGAGATAGCGGGGGGGACCCAGTACTTC
>TRBJ2-3|-|-|TRBV15
CATSRVTDTQYF
TGTGCCACCAGCAGAGTGACAGATACGCAGTATTTT
>TRBJ2-7|-|few|TRBV30
CAWSLGVLYEQYF
TGTGCCTGGAGTCTAGGGGTGCTGTACGAGCAGTACTTC
>TRBJ1-1|-|-|TRBV30
CAWSAFPTEAFF
TGTGCCTGGAGTGCATTCCCGACTGAAGCTTTCTTT
>TRBJ1-6|TRBD1|-|TRBV4-2
CASSQAGTGDSPLHF
TGTGCCAGCAGCCAGGCCGGGACAGGGGATTCACCCCTCCACTTT
>TRBJ2-5|-|-|TRBV5-5
CASSLGNMETQYF
TGTGCCAGCAGCTTAGGAAACATGGAGACCCAGTACTTC
>TRBJ2-1|TRBD2|-|TRBV5-1
CASQAGSGGASYNEQFF
TGCGCCAGCCAGGCCGGTAGCGGGGGGGCTTCCTACAATGAGCAGTTCTTC
>TRBJ2-7|TRBD2|-|TRBV3-1/TRBV3-2
CASSLSYSGSYEQYF
TGTGCCAGCAGCCTCTCATATAGCGGGTCCTACGAGCAGTACTTC
>TRBJ2-2|TRBD1|-|TRBV5-1
CASSLGRTGLGELFF
TGCGCCAGCAGCTTGGGTCGGACAGGGCTCGGGGAGCTGTTTTTT
>TRBJ2-3|-|-|TRBV18
CASSPVQGSTDTQYF
TGTGCCAGCTCACCTGTTCAAGGGAGCACAGATACGCAGTATTTT
>TRBJ1-5|TRBD1|-|TRBV4-2
CASSRALDTGTEVDF
TGTGCCAGCAGCCGAGCGCTTGATACCGGGACAGAAGTGGATTTT
>TRBJ2-7|TRBD1|few|TRBV4-1
CASSRGTDLGEQYF
TGCGCCAGCAGCCGGGGGACAGATCTCGGCGAGCAGTACTTC
>TRBJ2-5|TRBD2|-|TRBV9
CASSVLAGQETQYF
TGTGCCAGCAGCGTTCTAGCGGGACAAGAGACCCAGTACTTC
>TRBJ2-7|-|-|TRBV6-5
CASSSGFEQYF
TGTGCCAGCAGTTCAGGGTTCGAGCAGTACTTC
>TRBJ1-2|-|-|TRBV3-1/TRBV3-2
CASSQRDAGGYTF
TGTGCCAGCAGCCAAAGGGACGCCGGAGGCTACACCTTC
>TRBJ2-4|TRBD2|-|TRBV15
CATSTAGGPGNIQYF
TGTGCCACCAGCACCGCGGGAGGGCCCGGAAACATTCAGTACTTC
>TRBJ1-2|-|-|TRBV7-3
CASSLTYGDGYTF
TGTGCCAGCAGCTTAACGTACGGGGATGGCTACACCTTC
>TRBJ2-5|-|-|TRBV9
CASSVGRVMREETQYF
TGTGCCAGCAGCGTAGGCCGTGTAATGAGGGAGGAGACCCAGTACTTC
>TRBJ2-3|-|few|TRBV2
CASTPSWQGTDTQYF
TGTGCCAGCACCCCGTCGTGGCAGGGCACAGATACGCAGTATTTT
>TRBJ2-1|TRBD2|-|TRBV5-1
CASSQARTSYNEQFF
TGCGCCAGCAGCCAAGCCCGGACTAGCTACAATGAGCAGTTCTTC
>TRBJ2-1|TRBD2|-|TRBV19
CASSSRRGGNYNEQFF
TGTGCCAGTAGTAGTCGCCGCGGGGGGAACTACAATGAGCAGTTCTTC
>TRBJ2-5|-|-|TRBV6-5
CASSYSIGAEQETQYF
TGTGCCAGCAGTTACTCGATCGGGGCTGAGCAAGAGACCCAGTACTTC
>TRBJ2-2|TRBD1|-|TRBV5-1
CASSLTGGYAGELFF
TGCGCCAGCAGCTTGACAGGGGGCTACGCCGGGGAGCTGTTTTTT
>TRBJ1-5|TRBD1|once|TRBV6-5
CASSQKTGRNQPQHF
TGTGCCAGCAGTCAAAAGACAGGGAGAAATCAGCCCCAGCATTTT
>TRBJ1-3|-|-|TRBV9
CATPPGGCGNTIYF
TGTGCCACCCCGCCGGGGGGCTGTGGAAACACCATATATTTT
>TRBJ2-1|-|few|TRBV20-1
CSASSPIVYNEQFF
TGCAGTGCTAGTTCCCCAATCGTGTACAATGAGCAGTTCTTC
>TRBJ1-2|-|-|TRBV2
CASSEDTRGGYTF
TGTGCCAGCAGTGAGGACACTCGGGGTGGCTACACCTTC
>TRBJ2-3|TRBD1|-|TRBV24-1
CATSDFPRQGTDTQYF
TGTGCCACCAGTGATTTTCCGAGACAGGGGACAGATACGCAGTATTTT
>TRBJ2-3|-|-|TRBV2
CASNEDTQYF
TGTGCCAGCAATGAAGATACGCAGTATTTT
>TRBJ2-3|TRBD1|-|TRBV2
CASSRQGGTDTQYF
TGTGCCAGCAGTAGACAGGGAGGCACAGATACGCAGTATTTT
>TRBJ2-7|-|-|TRBV11-2
CASSLGPTIYEQYF
TGTGCCAGCAGCTTAGGACCAACAATCTACGAGCAGTACTTC